This TCR beta chain is from a study of blood T cell repertoires in COVID-19. Whole-study context: The samples span acute and convalescent COVID-19 from the United States, Italy and Spain. T cells, B-cell-depleted T cells, or PBMCs provided the cDNA or gDNA that served as material.

As handled by the study authors: Reference gene primer amplification gave estimated nucleated cell counts. Generated by immunoSEQ multiplex PCR, the TCRdb table keeps only in-frame clones and is missing some. D and trimming were read from the DNA, whereas the V and J calls and clone size are those reported in that table. The sample includes about 260,000 clones, 85% to 90% of them seen just once. The V and J ends lost 4 bases and 0 bases, in that order; junction bases with no gene match: 11. Germline V lookup: CDR1 SGHNT, CDR2 YYREEE (reference sequence). CDR3 length: 20 amino acids. The clonotype originates from a woman in her fifties or sixties with COVID-19, enrolled during active disease. The gene calls are TRBV5-4 and TRBJ2-6; 12 nucleotides align to TRBD2. The sample was peripheral blood. This CDR3 reads CASSRDLSSGRASGANVLTF. The CDR3, as DNA: TGTGCCAGCAGCCGAGATCTCTCTAGCGGGAGGGCCTCTGGGGCCAACGTCCTGACTTTC.